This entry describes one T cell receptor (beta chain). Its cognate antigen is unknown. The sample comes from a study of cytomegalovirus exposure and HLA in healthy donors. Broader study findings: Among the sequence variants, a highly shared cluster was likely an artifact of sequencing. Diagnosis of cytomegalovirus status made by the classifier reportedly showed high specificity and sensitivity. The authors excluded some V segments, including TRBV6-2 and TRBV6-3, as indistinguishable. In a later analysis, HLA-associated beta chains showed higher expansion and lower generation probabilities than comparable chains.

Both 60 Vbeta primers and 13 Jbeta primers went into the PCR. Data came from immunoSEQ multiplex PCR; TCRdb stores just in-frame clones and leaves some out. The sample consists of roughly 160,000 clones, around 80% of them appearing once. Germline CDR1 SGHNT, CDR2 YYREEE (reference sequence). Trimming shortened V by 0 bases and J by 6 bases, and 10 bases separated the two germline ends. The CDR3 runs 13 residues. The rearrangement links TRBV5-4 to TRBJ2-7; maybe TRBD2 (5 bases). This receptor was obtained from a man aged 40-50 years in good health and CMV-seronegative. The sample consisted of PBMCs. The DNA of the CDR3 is TGTGCCAGCAGCTTGGTGGGCGGGCGCGAGCAGTACTTC. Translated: CASSLVGGREQYF.